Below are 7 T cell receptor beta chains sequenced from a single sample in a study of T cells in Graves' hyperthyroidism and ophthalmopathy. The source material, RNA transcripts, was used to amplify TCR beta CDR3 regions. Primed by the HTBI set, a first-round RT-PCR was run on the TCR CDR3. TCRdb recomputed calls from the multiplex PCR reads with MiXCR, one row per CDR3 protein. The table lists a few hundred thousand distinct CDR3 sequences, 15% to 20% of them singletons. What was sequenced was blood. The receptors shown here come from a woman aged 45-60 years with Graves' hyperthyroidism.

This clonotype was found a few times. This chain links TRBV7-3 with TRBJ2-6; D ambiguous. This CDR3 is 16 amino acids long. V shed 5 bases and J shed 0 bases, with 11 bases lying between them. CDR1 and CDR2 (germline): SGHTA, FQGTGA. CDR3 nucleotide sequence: TGTGCCAGCAGCCGCGACGGACCCTCTGGGGCCAACGTCCTGACTTTC. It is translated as CASSRDGPSGANVLTF.

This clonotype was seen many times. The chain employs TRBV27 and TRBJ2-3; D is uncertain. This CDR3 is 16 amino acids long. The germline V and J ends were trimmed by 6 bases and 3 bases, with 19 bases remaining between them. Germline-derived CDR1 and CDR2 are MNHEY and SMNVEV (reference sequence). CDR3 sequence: CASSRLAAGGTDTQYF. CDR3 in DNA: TGTGCCAGCAGCCGGCTGGCCGCCGGTGGGACAGATACGCAGTATTTT.

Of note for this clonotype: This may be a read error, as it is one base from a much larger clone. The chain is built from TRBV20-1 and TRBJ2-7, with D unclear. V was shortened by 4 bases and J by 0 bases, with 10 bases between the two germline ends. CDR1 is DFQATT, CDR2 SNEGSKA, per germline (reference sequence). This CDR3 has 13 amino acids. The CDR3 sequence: CSAKGNHSYEQYF. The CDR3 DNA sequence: TGCAGTGCTAAGGGAAACCACTCCTACGAGCAGTACTTC.

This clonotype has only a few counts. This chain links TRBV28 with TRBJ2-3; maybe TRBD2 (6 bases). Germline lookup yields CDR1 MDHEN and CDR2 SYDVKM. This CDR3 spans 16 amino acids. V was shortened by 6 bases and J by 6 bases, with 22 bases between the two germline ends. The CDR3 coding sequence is TGTGCCAGCAGCCGTGGGACTGCGGCAGTGTGGGATACGCAGTATTTT. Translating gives CASSRGTAAVWDTQYF.

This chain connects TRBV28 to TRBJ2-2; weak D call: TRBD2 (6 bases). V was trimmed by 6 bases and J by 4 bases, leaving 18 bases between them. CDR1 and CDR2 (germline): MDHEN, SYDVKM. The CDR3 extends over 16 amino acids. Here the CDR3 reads CASRRIGRMGTGELFF. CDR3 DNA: TGTGCCAGCAGACGGATAGGGAGGATGGGCACCGGGGAGCTGTTTTTT.

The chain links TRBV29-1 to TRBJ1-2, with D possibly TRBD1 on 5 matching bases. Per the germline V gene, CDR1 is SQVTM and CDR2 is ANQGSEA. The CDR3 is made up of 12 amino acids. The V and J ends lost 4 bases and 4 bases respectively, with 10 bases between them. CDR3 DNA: TGCAGCGTTGTGGGGGGACCCTATGGCTACACCTTC. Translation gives CSVVGGPYGYTF.

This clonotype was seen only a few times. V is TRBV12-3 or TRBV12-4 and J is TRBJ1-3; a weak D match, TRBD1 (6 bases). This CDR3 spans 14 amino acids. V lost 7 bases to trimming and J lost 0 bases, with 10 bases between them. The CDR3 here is CASTQGGSGNTIYF. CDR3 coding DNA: TGTGCCAGCACCCAAGGGGGCTCTGGAAACACCATATATTTT.